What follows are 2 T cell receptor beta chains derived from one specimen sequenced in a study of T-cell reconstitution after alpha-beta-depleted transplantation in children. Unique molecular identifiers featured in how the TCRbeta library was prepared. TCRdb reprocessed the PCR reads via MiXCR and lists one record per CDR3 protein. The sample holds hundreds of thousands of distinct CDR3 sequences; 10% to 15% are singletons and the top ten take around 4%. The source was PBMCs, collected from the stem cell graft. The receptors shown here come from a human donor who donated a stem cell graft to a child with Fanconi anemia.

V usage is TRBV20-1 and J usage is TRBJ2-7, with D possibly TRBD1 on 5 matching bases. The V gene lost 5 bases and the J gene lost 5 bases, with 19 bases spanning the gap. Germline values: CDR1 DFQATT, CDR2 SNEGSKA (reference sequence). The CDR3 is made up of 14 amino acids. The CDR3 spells CSASLLVTGHEQYF. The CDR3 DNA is TGCAGTGCTTCCCTCTTAGTAACAGGCCACGAGCAGTACTTC.

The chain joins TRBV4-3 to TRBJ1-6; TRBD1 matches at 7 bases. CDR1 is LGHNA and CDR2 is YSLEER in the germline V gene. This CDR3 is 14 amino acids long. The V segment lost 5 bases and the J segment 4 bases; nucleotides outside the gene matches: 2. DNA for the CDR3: TGCGCCAGCAGCGAGGACAGGTATAATTCACCCCTCCACTTT. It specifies CASSEDRYNSPLHF.